Listed here is a single T cell receptor beta chain. In this sample, this clonotype turned up many times. The specificity of this receptor is unknown. Base qualities are missing; no much larger clone stands one base away. The sample belongs to a study of post-analysis software for immune sequencing data (dated by TCRdb to the mid-2010s). Background for the entire study: Relapsing-remitting, secondary progressive and progressive-relapsing multiple sclerosis were recorded as disease courses, and subtype annotation was lacking for some patients. The patient repertoires were set against 10 to 11 previously published healthy control repertoires from donors whose ages ranged from roughly 6 to 26 years. A subset of samples was prepared in parallel using single-end sample barcoding, then pooled and co-amplified after Illumina adapter ligation.

What the work shows at the level of the full study, not this receptor alone: The multiple sclerosis patient group was slightly younger than the control group. Significantly lower normalized Chao1 diversity was found in multiple sclerosis patients than in controls, suggesting substantial peripheral T-cell clonal expansion. When samples were clustered directly using the F measure, samples prepared in the same batch co-clustered strongly, which prompted a batch-effect correction.

To demonstrate the VDJtools post-analysis software, the study profiled TCR beta repertoires from the peripheral blood of 13 young patients with multiple sclerosis. Multiple sclerosis patients were children and adolescents aged about 6 to 17 years. The method was PCR. Sequencing was performed on an Illumina HiSeq 2500. To reduce PCR and sequencing biases, unique molecular identifiers were built into the TCR beta cDNA libraries. Per 1 to 10 million input T cells, roughly 500,000 cDNA molecules were obtained, such that each molecule approximated one T cell. The patient libraries were prepared and sequenced using the same protocol as the earlier healthy control dataset. Samples belonging to the same batch were prepared together, multiplexed and sequenced on a shared HiSeq lane. Per the original workflow: MIGEC was used to process the raw barcoded reads, and molecular identifier groups with only a single read were discarded before consensus assembly and CDR3 extraction. Clonotype tables were post-analysed with VDJtools, and diversity was normalized by down-sampling all datasets to the smallest sample size. Repertoire overlap clustering matched CDR3 amino acid but not nucleotide sequences to correct batch-related cross-sample contamination. TCRdb passed the public sequencing reads through fastp at Q25 and MiXCR, retaining productive beta sequences. Rows with one shared CDR3 protein collapse into an entry with the most common genes and DNA. TCRdb, not the original authors, processed these V and J calls. Recorded for this sample are roughly 570,000 distinct CDR3 sequences; around a third of them occurred a single time. The ten top clones hold 5% to 6% of the sample.

The source is a girl under 18 with multiple sclerosis. Input material: blood.

At the DNA level, the sequence is TGTGCCAGCAGTGACTCGAGTCAGTCTAGCGGGGGGTCAGATACGCAGTATTTT. It translates as CASSDSSQSSGGSDTQYF. The chain couples TRBV6-4 to TRBJ2-3; 11 nucleotides in the junction match TRBD2. The germline V gene gives CDR1 as MRHNA and CDR2 as SNTAGT. The CDR3 covers 18 residues, taking in both the cysteine and the phenylalanine. The CDR3 DNA has 54 bases and is translated from base 1. V has 0 bases trimmed and J has 4 bases trimmed; junction bases matching no gene number 9.